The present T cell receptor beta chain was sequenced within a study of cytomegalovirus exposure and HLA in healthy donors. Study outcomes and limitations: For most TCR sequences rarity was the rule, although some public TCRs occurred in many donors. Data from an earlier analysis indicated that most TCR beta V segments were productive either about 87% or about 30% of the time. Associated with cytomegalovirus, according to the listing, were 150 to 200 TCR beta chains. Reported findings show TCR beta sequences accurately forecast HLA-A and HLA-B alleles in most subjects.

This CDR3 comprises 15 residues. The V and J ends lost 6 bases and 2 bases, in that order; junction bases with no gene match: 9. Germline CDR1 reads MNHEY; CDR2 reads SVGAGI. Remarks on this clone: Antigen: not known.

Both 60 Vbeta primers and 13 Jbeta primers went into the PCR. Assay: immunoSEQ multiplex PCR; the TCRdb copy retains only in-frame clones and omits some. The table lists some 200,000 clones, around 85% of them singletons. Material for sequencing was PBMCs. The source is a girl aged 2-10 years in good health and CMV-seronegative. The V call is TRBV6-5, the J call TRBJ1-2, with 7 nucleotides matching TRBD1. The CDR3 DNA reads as TGTGCCAGCAGGATACAACCGACAGGGAACTATGGCTACACCTTC. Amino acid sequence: CASRIQPTGNYGYTF.